Listed here is a single TCR beta chain. Antigen: not known. TCRdb keeps only in-frame clones here, not all; method: immunoSEQ multiplex PCR. The sample shows about 360,000 clones, about 73% of them seen only once. This sample was taken from a study of shared clonotypes between healthy human individuals. Notes on the study in general: Memory subsets generally showed lower estimated richness than naive subsets. Non-shared clonotypes displayed generation probabilities falling below those of clonotypes present in all four donors. Clonotype sharing levels among donors were expected to vary with sequencing depth.

Each of the donors was a healthy adult who was HIV-negative and had not had a recent acute infection or vaccination. The germline V and J ends were trimmed by 2 bases and 4 bases, with 11 bases remaining between them. The germline CDR1 and CDR2 sequences are KGHSH and LQKENI. This CDR3 region has 15 residues. The sample consisted of memory CD4+ T cells sorted from blood. Subset in this sample: CD45RA-negative fraction. This TCR derives from a man aged 25 to 40 in good health. This chain uses TRBV18 with TRBJ1-4; tentatively, D is TRBD1 (5 bases). The CDR3 is CASSPGAGINEKLFF. The CDR3 DNA sequence: TGTGCCAGCTCACCAGGGGCCGGGATTAATGAAAAACTGTTTTTT.